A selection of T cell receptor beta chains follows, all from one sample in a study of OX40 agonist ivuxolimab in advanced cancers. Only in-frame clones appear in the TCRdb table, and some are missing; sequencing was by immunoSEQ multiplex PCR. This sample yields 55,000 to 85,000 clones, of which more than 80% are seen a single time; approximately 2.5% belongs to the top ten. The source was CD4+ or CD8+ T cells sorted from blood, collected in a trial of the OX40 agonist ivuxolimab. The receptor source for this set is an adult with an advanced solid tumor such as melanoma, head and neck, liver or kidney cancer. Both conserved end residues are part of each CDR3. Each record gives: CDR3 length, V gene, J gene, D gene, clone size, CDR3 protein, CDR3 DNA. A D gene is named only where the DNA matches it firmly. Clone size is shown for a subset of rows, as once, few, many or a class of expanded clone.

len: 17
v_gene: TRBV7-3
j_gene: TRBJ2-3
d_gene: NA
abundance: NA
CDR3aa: CASSPTLNSLSTDTQYF
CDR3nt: TGTGCCAGCAGCCCCACCCTTAATTCACTAAGCACAGATACGCAGTATTTT

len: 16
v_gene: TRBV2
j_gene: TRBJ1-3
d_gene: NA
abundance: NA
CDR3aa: CASSSSVRTDGNTIYF
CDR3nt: TGTGCCAGCAGCTCCTCCGTTAGGACGGATGGAAACACCATATATTTT

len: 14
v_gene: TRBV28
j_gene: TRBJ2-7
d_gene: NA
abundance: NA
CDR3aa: CASSRPGRQGEQYF
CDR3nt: TGTGCCAGCAGCCGCCCGGGGCGACAAGGCGAGCAGTACTTC

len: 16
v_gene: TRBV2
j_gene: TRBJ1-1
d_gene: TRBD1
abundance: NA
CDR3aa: CASTKDRGHGNTEAFF
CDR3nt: TGTGCCAGCACTAAAGACAGGGGGCACGGGAACACTGAAGCTTTCTTT

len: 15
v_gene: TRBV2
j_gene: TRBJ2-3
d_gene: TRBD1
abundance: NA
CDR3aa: CASSVDRARVDTQYF
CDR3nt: TGTGCCAGCAGTGTGGACAGGGCTAGAGTAGATACGCAGTATTTT

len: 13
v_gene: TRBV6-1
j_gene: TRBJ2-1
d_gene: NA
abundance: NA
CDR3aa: CASRDLTTNEQFF
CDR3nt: TGTGCCAGCAGGGACCTGACAACGAATGAGCAGTTCTTC

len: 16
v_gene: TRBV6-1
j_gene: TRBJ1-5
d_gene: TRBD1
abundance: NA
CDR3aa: CASSGGTGWSNQPQHF
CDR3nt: TGTGCCAGCAGTGGAGGGACAGGGTGGAGCAATCAGCCCCAGCATTTT

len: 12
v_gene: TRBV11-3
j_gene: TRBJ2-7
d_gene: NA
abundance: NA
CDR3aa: CASSPGRYEQYF
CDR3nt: TGTGCCAGCAGCCCGGGACGGTACGAGCAGTACTTC

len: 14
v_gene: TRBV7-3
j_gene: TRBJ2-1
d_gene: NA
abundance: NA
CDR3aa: CASSLPGQHNEQFF
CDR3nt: TGTGCCAGCAGCTTACCGGGGCAGCACAATGAGCAGTTCTTC

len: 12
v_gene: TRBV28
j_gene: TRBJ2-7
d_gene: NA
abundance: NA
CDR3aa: CASSLQAYEQYF
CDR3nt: TGTGCCAGCAGTTTACAGGCCTACGAGCAGTACTTC

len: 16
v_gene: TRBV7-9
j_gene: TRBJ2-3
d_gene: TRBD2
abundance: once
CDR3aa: CASSLGASGDTDTQYF
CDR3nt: TGTGCCAGCAGCTTAGGGGCTAGCGGGGACACAGATACGCAGTATTTT

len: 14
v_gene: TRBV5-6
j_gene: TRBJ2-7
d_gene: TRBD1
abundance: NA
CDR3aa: CASSLRTGRYEQYF
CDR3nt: TGTGCCAGCAGCCTCCGGACAGGGCGCTACGAGCAGTACTTC

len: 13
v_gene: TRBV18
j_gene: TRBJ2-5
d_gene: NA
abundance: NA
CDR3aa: CASSSDRSETQYF
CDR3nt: TGTGCCAGCTCATCAGACAGGTCGGAGACCCAGTACTTC

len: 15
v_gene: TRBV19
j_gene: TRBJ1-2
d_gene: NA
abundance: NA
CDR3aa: CASTRGGATNYGYTF
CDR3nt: TGTGCCAGTACCCGGGGGGGGGCGACTAACTATGGCTACACCTTC

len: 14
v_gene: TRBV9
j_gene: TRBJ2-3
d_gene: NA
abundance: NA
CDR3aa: CASSVDPSGDTQYF
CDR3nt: TGTGCCAGCAGCGTAGATCCTAGTGGAGATACGCAGTATTTT

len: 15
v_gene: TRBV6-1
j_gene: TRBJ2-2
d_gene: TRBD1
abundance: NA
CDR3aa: CASSLGTAFTGELFF
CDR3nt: TGTGCCAGCAGCCTGGGGACAGCCTTCACCGGGGAGCTGTTTTTT

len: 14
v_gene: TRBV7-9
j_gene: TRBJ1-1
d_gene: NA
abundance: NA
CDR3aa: CASSLALEGLKAFF
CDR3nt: TGTGCCAGCAGCTTAGCGCTCGAGGGATTGAAAGCTTTCTTT

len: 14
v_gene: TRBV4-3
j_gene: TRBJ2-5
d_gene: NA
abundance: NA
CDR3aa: CASSQEIGTETQYF
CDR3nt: TGCGCCAGCAGCCAAGAGATCGGTACGGAGACCCAGTACTTC

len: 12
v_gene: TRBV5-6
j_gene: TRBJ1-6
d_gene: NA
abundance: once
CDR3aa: CASKTGNSPLHF
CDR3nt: TGTGCCAGCAAAACAGGAAATTCACCCCTCCACTTT

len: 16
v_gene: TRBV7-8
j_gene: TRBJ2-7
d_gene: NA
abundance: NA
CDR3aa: CASSRNPPQPGGEQYF
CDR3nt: TGTGCCAGCAGCCGAAACCCCCCCCAGCCTGGGGGCGAGCAGTACTTC

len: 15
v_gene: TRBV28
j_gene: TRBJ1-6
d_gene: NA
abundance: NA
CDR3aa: CASRSSGVGNSPLHF
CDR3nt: TGTGCCAGCAGATCTTCGGGGGTCGGCAATTCACCCCTCCACTTT

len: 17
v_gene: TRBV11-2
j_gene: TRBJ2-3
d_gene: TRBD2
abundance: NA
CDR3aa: CASSTGTSGTAGDTQYF
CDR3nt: TGTGCCAGCAGCACTGGGACTAGCGGGACCGCGGGGGATACGCAGTATTTT

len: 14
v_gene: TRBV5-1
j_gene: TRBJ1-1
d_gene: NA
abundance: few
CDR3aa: CASSLGVGNTEAFF
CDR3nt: TGCGCCAGCAGCCTGGGGGTAGGTAACACTGAAGCTTTCTTT

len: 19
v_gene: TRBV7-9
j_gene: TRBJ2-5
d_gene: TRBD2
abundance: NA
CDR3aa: CASSLHPGLAGAARETQYF
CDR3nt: TGTGCCAGCAGCTTACATCCCGGGCTAGCGGGGGCAGCTAGGGAGACCCAGTACTTC

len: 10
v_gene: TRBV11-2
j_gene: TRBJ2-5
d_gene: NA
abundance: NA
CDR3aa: CASSFDTQYF
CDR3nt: TGTGCCAGCAGCTTTGATACCCAGTACTTC

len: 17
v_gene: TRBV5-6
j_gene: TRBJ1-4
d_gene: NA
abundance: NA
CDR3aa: CASSSSSGVGANEKLFF
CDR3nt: TGTGCCAGCAGTTCGTCGTCGGGCGTGGGGGCTAATGAAAAACTGTTTTTT

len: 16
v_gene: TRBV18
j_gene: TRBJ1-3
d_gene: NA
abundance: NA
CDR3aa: CASSPQGRFSGNTIYF
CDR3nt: TGTGCCAGCTCACCACAGGGCAGGTTCTCTGGAAACACCATATATTTT

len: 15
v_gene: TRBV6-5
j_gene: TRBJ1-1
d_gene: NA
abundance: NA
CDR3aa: CASSYSGESGTEAFF
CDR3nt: TGTGCCAGCAGTTACTCGGGGGAGTCGGGAACTGAAGCTTTCTTT

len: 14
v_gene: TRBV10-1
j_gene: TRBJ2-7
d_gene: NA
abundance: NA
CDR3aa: CAGGPLVPAYEQYF
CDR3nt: TGCGCCGGCGGTCCCCTGGTCCCAGCCTACGAGCAGTACTTC

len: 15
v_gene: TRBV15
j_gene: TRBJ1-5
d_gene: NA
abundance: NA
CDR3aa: CATSRDRRSNQPQHF
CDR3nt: TGTGCCACCAGCAGAGACAGGAGGAGCAATCAGCCCCAGCATTTT

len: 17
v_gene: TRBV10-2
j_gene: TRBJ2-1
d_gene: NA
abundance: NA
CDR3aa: CASSESVQVTNYNEQFF
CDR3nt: TGCGCCAGCAGTGAGTCGGTCCAGGTTACCAACTACAATGAGCAGTTCTTC

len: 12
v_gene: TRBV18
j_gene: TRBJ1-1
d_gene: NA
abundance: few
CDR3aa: CASSPSAGEAFF
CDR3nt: TGTGCCAGCTCACCGTCGGCTGGTGAAGCTTTCTTT

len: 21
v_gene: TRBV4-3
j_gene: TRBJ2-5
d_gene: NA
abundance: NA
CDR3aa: CASSQVFRRSGGPSNQGAQYF
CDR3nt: TGCGCCAGCAGCCAAGTCTTTCGTCGGAGCGGGGGACCCTCAAACCAGGGGGCCCAGTACTTC

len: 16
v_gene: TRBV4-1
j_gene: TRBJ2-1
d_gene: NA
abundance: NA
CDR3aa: CASSQGWLRGNNEQFF
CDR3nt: TGCGCCAGCAGCCAAGGCTGGCTGAGGGGTAACAATGAGCAGTTCTTC

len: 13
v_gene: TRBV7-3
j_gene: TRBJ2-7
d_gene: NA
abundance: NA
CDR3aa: CASSFNVLGEQYF
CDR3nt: TGTGCCAGCAGCTTTAATGTGCTAGGCGAGCAGTACTTC

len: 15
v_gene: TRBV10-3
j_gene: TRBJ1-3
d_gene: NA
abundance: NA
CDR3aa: CAISGYGSSGNTIYF
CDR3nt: TGTGCCATCAGTGGTTACGGGAGCTCTGGAAACACCATATATTTT

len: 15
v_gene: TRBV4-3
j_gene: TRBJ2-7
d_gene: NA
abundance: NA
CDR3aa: CASSQDARWVGEQYF
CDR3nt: TGCGCCAGCAGCCAAGACGCACGTTGGGTTGGCGAGCAGTACTTC

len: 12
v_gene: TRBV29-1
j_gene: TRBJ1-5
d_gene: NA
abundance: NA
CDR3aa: CSVSSSNQPQHF
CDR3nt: TGCAGCGTTTCCAGTAGCAATCAGCCCCAGCATTTT

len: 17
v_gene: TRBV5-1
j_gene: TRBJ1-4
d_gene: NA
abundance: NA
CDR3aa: CASSLLAGIGTNEKLFF
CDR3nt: TGCGCCAGCAGCTTGCTCGCGGGGATCGGCACTAATGAAAAACTGTTTTTT

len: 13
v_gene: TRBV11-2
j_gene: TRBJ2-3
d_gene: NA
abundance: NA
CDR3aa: CASSPGRDTTQYF
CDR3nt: TGTGCCAGCAGCCCCGGACGAGACACTACGCAGTATTTT

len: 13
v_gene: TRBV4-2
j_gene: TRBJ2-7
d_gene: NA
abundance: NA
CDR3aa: CASSLDTGEVQYF
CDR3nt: TGTGCCAGCAGCCTGGACACTGGGGAGGTGCAGTACTTC

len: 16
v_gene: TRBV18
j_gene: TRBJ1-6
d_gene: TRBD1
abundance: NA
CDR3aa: CASSPTDRGLDSPLHF
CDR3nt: TGTGCCAGCTCACCGACAGACAGGGGGCTTGATTCACCCCTCCACTTT

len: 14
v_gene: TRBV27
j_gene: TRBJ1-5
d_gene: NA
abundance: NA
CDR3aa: CASSLRPGNQPQHF
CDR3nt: TGTGCCAGCAGTTTAAGGCCAGGTAATCAGCCCCAGCATTTT

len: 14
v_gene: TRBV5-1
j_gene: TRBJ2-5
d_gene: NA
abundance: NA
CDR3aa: CASSPGTALETQYF
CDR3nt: TGCGCCAGCAGCCCGGGGACTGCCCTAGAGACCCAGTACTTC

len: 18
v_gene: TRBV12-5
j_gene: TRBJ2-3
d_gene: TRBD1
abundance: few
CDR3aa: CASGLVTGTADPTDTQYF
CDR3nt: TGTGCTAGTGGTTTGGTTACCGGGACAGCTGATCCCACAGATACGCAGTATTTT

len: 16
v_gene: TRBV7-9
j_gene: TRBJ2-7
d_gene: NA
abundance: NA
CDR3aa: CASSLFARDTPYEQYF
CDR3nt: TGTGCCAGCAGCTTATTTGCCCGGGACACTCCCTACGAGCAGTACTTC

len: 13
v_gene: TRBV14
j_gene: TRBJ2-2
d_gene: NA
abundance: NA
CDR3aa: CASSPRLAGELFF
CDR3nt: TGTGCCAGCAGCCCCCGGTTGGCCGGGGAGCTGTTTTTT

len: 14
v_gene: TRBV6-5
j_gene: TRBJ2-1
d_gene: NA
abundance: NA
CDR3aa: CASSYSRIYNEQFF
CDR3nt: TGTGCCAGCAGTTACTCACGAATTTACAATGAGCAGTTCTTC

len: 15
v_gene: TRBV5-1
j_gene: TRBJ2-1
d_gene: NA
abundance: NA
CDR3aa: CASSQLGGAGNEQFF
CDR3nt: TGCGCCAGTTCCCAACTGGGGGGGGCGGGCAATGAGCAGTTCTTC

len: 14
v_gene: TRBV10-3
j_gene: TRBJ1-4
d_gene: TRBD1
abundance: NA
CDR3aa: CAIRPGQGDEKLFF
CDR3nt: TGTGCCATCAGACCGGGACAGGGTGATGAAAAACTGTTTTTT

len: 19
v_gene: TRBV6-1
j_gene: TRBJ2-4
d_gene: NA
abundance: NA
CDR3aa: CASSDFRGSGGVAKNIQYF
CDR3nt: NA

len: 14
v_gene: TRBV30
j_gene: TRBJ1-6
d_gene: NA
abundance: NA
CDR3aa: CAWSTLTYNSPLHF
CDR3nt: TGTGCCTGGAGCACCCTAACCTATAATTCACCCCTCCACTTT

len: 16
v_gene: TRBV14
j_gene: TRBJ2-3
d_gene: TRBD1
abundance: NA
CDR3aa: CASSQDLTGITDTQYF
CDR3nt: TGTGCCAGCAGCCAAGATCTGACAGGGATAACAGATACGCAGTATTTT

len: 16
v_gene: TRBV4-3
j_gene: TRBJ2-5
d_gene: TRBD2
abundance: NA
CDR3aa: CASSQGSAGGQETQYF
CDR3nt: TGCGCCAGCAGCCAAGGGTCGGCGGGGGGGCAAGAGACCCAGTACTTC

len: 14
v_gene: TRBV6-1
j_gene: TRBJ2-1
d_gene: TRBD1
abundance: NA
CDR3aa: CATTRDREYNEQFF
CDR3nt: TGTGCCACCACCCGGGACAGGGAATACAATGAGCAGTTCTTC

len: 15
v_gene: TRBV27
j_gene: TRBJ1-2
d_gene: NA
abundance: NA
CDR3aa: CASSSPPTGLYGYTF
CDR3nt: TGTGCCAGCTCATCGCCCCCGACAGGCCTCTACGGCTACACCTTC

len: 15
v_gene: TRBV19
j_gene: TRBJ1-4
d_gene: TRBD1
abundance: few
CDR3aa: CASSKQGLANEKLFF
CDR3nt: TGTGCCAGTAGTAAACAGGGGCTGGCTAATGAAAAACTGTTTTTT

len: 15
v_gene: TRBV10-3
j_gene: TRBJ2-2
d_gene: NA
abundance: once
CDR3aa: CASSPDRMRTGELFF
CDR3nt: TGTGCCAGCAGTCCGGACAGAATGAGGACCGGGGAGCTGTTTTTT